At least ten counts were recorded for the clone carrying this TCR beta chain. This sample was included in a study of T cell repertoires in cytomegalovirus infection. From the reads, TCRdb called clonotypes with MiXCR, one entry per CDR3 protein. The table shows under 150,000 distinct CDR3 sequences, with 7.5% to 9% occurring only once. V was pared by 5 bases and J by 3 bases, with 10 bases between. The CDR3 consists of 13 residues. The germline V gene encodes CDR1 SGHNT and CDR2 YENEEA. The sequencing sample was made of PBMCs. The clonotype was recovered from a human donor in good health (CMV status not recorded). Some clones in this sample may be carry-over from other donors' samples. The rearrangement uses TRBV11-3 and TRBJ1-1, with D unresolved. CDR3 loop: CASSGGGDTEAFF. In DNA form, the CDR3 reads TGTGCCAGCAGCGGTGGTGGAGACACTGAAGCTTTCTTT.